The clone carrying this T cell receptor beta chain was observed a few times. Its antigen is unknown. As TCR cDNA was made by 5'RACE template switching, a universal primer site and UMIs were added. MiXCR was run by TCRdb on the 5' RACE reads, yielding one entry per CDR3 protein. The sample comprises around 600,000 distinct CDR3 sequences, approximately 13% of which are singletons, and just under 15% rests with the top ten. V lost 0 bases, J lost 2 bases, and 20 bases stayed unmatched. CDR1 and CDR2 (germline): MNHEY, SVGEGT. The CDR3 spans 21 residues. This sample is part of a study of T cells after yellow fever vaccination. Turning to the study itself: SMART-Seq v4 Ultra Low Input handled preparation of low-cell-number fractions.

Regarding the study as a whole: Highly abundant clonotypes carried over from the bulk population could end up in FACS-sorted repertoires as contaminants. Clonotypes appearing in both CD4 and CD8 compartments existed, and their share was small.

The chain recombines TRBV6-2 or TRBV6-3 with TRBJ2-7; TRBD2 matches at 9 bases. The specimen was PBMCs, collected on the day of the yellow fever booster vaccination. This sequence was found in a man in his thirties or forties who received the YFV17D yellow fever vaccine. Written as DNA, the CDR3 is TGTGCCAGCAGTTACTCGTTCCTCCAGCGGGAGGCAATCTCTCGAACCTACGAGCAGTACTTC. This encodes CASSYSFLQREAISRTYEQYF.